This entry concerns a single TCR beta chain. Its antigen is still unknown. These data are taken from a study of cytomegalovirus exposure and HLA in healthy donors. Study outcomes and limitations: The authors later linked a missense DCLRE1C variant to TCR beta V- and J-gene trimming. In a later analysis, HLA-associated beta chains showed higher expansion and lower generation probabilities than comparable chains.

Primers for the PCR totalled 60 Vbeta and 13 Jbeta. Libraries were prepared by immunoSEQ multiplex PCR; TCRdb keeps only in-frame clonotypes and omits some of them. The sample shows more than 100,000 clones, more than 60% of them seen only once. The J segment lost 0 bases and the V segment lost 6 bases, leaving 15 bases of the junction unmatched. Germline-derived CDR1 and CDR2 are MGHRA and YSYEKL. This CDR3 has 18 residues. The rearrangement joins TRBV4-1 to TRBJ2-3; 7 bases agree with TRBD1. Sample: PBMCs. The receptor was derived from a woman between 40 and 55 years old in good health and CMV-seropositive. CDR3 amino acids: CASRGADGTASSTDTQYF. The CDR3 bases are TGCGCCAGCAGGGGAGCTGATGGGACAGCCTCCAGCACAGATACGCAGTATTTT.